The present entry profiles one TCR beta chain with its context. Its antigen is still unknown. Sorted-subset replicate PCR reactions contained 150 to 200 ng DNA, corresponding to approximately 30,000 T cell genomes. Assay: immunoSEQ multiplex PCR; the TCRdb copy retains only in-frame clones and omits some. The sample consists of about 2.1 million clones, 85% to 95% of them appearing once. As defined, naive CD8 cells were CD45RO-negative and positively selected for CCR7, with terminally differentiated effector memory CD45RA+ cells excluded. The V and J ends lost 1 base and 6 bases respectively, with 10 bases between them. CDR3 length: 14 residues. Per germline, CDR1 MNHEY and CDR2 SMNVEV (reference sequence). The data belong to a study of shared clonotypes between healthy human individuals. On the study more broadly: CD4 naive and memory got three plates each, CD8 naive two, CD8 memory one. Study-level points and caveats: Limitation of the genetic and exposure-history diversity represented came from the few donors. Generally, naive subsets (rather than memory subsets) showed larger estimated richness.

The clonotype originates from a man between 18 and 29 years old in good health. Some clones in this sample may be carry-over from other donors' samples. The specimen was naive CD8+ T cells from PBMCs. The V call is TRBV27, the J call TRBJ2-1, with D possibly TRBD2 on 6 matching bases. The DNA of the CDR3 is TGTGCCAGCAGTTTATTCGGAGCGGGCAATGAGCAGTTCTTC. It translates to CASSLFGAGNEQFF.